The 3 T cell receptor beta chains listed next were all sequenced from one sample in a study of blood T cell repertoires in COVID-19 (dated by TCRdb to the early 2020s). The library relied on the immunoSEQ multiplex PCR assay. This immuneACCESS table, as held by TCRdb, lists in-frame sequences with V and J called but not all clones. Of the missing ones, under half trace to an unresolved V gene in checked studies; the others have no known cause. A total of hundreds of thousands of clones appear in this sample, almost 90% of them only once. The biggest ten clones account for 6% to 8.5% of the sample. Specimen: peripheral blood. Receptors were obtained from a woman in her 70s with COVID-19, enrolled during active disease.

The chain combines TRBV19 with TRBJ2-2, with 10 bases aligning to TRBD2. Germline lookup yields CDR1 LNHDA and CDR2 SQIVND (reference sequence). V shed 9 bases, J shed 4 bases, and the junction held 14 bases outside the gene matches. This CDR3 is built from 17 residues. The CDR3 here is CASTRLGTSDGTGELFF. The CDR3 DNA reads TGTGCCAGCACAAGGCTAGGGACTAGCGATGGCACCGGGGAGCTGTTTTTT.

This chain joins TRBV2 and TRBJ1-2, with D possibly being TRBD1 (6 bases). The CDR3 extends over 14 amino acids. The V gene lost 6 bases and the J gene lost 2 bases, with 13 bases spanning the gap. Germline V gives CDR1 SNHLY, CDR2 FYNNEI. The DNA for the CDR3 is TGTGCCAGCAGCCAACTCCAGGGGAACTATGGCTACACCTTC. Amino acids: CASSQLQGNYGYTF.

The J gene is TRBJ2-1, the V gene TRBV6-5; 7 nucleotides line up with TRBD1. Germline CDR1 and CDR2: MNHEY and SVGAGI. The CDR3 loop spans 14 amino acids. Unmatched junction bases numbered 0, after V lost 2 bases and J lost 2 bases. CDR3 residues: CASSYGTAYNEQFF. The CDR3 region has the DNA TGTGCCAGCAGTTACGGGACAGCCTACAATGAGCAGTTCTTC.